This TCR beta chain comes out of a study of cytomegalovirus exposure and HLA in healthy donors. The germline V gene encodes CDR1 SGDLS and CDR2 YYNGEE. This CDR3 is built from 15 residues. V lost 4 bases and J 6 bases, leaving 16 bases between the germline ends. Researchers ran the PCR with 60 Vbeta and 13 Jbeta primers. Repertoires were generated with immunoSEQ multiplex PCR, while TCRdb's copy carries only in-frame clones and drops some. The table shows 150,000 or so clones, with over 60% occurring only once. The J gene is TRBJ2-2, the V gene TRBV9; possible D gene TRBD2, 6 bases. The TCR was taken from a woman aged 18-30 years in good health and CMV-seronegative. The sequenced sample was PBMCs. The DNA for the CDR3 is TGTGCCAGCAGCACCTCGTCCCGGGAGCCCGGGGAGCTGTTTTTT. It is translated as CASSTSSREPGELFF.